This T cell receptor (beta chain) was profiled in a study of a mutant IDH1 vaccine in newly diagnosed glioma. Study-wide background: Weeks 35 and 47 hosted visits V12 and V13, respectively.

In the case of this clone: The antigen remains unidentified.

The germline gives CDR1 SEHNR, CDR2 FQNEAQ (reference sequence). The CDR3 has 13 amino acids. Trimming took off 5 bases at V and 1 base at J, with 8 bases between the two ends. The assay was immunoSEQ multiplex PCR, and TCRdb's table has in-frame clones only and misses some. The sample lists about 32,000 clones, approximately 80% occurring once. Time point defined: week 35, safety follow-up. Each dose delivered 300 ug of mutant IDH1 20-mer peptide subcutaneously with imiquimod. The input for sequencing was PBMCs, taken from a glioma patient whose treatment included an IDH1 peptide vaccine. This chain links TRBV7-9 with TRBJ1-1; D gene unclear. This sequence was found in a man aged 25 to 45 with glioma. For the CDR3, the DNA is TGTGCCAGCAGCACCGGTCGGAACACTGAAGCTTTCTTT. This encodes CASSTGRNTEAFF.